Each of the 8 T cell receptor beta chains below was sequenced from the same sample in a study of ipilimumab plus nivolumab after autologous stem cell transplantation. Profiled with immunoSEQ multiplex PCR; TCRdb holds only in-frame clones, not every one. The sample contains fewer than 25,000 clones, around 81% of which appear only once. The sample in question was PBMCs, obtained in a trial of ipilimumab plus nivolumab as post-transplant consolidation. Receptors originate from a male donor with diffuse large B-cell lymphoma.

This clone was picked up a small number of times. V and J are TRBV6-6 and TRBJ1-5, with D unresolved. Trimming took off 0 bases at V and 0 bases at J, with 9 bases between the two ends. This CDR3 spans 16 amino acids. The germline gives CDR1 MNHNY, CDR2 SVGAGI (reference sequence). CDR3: CASSYSSPYSNQPQHF. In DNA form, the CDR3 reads TGTGCCAGCAGTTACTCCTCCCCCTATAGCAATCAGCCCCAGCATTTT.

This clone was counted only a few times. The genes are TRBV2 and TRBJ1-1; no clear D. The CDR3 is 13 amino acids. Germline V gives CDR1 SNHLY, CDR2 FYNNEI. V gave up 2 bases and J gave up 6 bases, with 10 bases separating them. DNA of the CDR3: TGTGCCAGCAGTGAAACATGGGCGTCTGAAGCTTTCTTT. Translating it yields CASSETWASEAFF.

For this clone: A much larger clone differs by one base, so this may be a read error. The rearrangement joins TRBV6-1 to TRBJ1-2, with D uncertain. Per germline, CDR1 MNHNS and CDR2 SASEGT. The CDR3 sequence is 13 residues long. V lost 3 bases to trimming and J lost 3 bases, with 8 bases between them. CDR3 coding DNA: TGTGCCAGCAGTGATTGGGCAGACTATGGCTACACCTTC. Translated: CASSDWADYGYTF.

CDR3: CASARDRQGNTEAFF. CDR3 DNA sequence: TGTGCCAGTGCGCGCGACCGACAGGGGAACACTGAAGCTTTCTTT. The J gene is TRBJ1-1, the V gene TRBV19, with 7 bases lining up with TRBD1. Looked up from germline, CDR1 is LNHDA and CDR2 is SQIVND (reference sequence). V lost 8 bases to trimming and J lost 1 base; unmatched junction nucleotides: 10. The CDR3 has 15 residues.

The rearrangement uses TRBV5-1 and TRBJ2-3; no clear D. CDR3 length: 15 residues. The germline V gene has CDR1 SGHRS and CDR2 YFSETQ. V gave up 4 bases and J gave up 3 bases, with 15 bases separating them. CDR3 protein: CASSPGTILTDTQYF. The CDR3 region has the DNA TGCGCCAGCAGCCCAGGCACGATTTTGACAGATACGCAGTATTTT.

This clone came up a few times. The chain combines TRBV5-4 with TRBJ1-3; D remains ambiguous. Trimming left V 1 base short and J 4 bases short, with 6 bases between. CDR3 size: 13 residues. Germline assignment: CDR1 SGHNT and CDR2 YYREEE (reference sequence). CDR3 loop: CASSLWQGNTIYF. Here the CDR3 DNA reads TGTGCCAGCAGCTTGTGGCAGGGAAACACCATATATTTT.

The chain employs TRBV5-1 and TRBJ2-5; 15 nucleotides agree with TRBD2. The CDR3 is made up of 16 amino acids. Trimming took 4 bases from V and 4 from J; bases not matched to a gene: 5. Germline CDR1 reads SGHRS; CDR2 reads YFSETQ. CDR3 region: CASSPGLAGGVETQYF. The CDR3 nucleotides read TGCGCCAGCAGCCCGGGACTAGCGGGGGGCGTAGAGACCCAGTACTTC. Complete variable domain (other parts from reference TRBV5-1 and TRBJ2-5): KAGVTQTPRYLIKTRGQQVTLSCSPISGHRSVSWYQQTPGQGLQFLFEYFSETQRNKGNFPGRFSGRQFSNSRSEMNVSTLELGDSALYLCASSPGLAGGVETQYFGPGTRLLVL.

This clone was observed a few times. The CDR3 sequence: CASSPSGFAGNTIYF. The CDR3 nucleotides are TGTGCCAGCTCACCATCGGGGTTCGCGGGAAACACCATATATTTT. The gene calls are TRBV18 and TRBJ1-3, with D unclear. The germline V gene encodes CDR1 KGHSH and CDR2 LQKENI. The CDR3 is 15 residues long. Trimming shortened V by 2 bases and J by 4 bases, and 12 bases separated the two germline ends.